This is a list of T cell receptor beta chains from one sample in a study of Graves' ophthalmopathy and Graves' hyperthyroidism. TCRdb re-derived calls from the multiplex PCR reads in MiXCR, one entry per CDR3 protein. The data contain more than 1,000,000 distinct CDR3 sequences, approximately 35% of them singletons. The sequenced sample was peripheral blood or thyroid tissue (not recorded which). These receptors were taken from an adult man with Graves' hyperthyroidism. Both conserved end residues are part of each CDR3.

cdr3_length: 14
j_call: TRBJ2-5
v_call: TRBV7-2
cdr3_aa: CASSLKGGEETQYF

cdr3_length: 15
j_call: TRBJ2-5
v_call: TRBV19
cdr3_aa: CASSPTGLREETQYF

cdr3_length: 17
j_call: TRBJ1-5
v_call: TRBV20-1
cdr3_aa: CSARDPAPGGQNQPQHF

cdr3_length: 13
j_call: TRBJ2-5
v_call: TRBV20-1
cdr3_aa: CSAKQSSRETQYF

cdr3_length: 15
j_call: TRBJ1-1
v_call: TRBV6-2/TRBV6-3
cdr3_aa: CASSTNRVENTEAFF

cdr3_length: 14
j_call: TRBJ2-7
v_call: TRBV4-1
cdr3_aa: CASSQVTGVNEQYF

cdr3_length: 15
j_call: TRBJ1-5
v_call: TRBV15
cdr3_aa: CATSSLLFSNQPQHF

cdr3_length: 13
j_call: TRBJ1-1
v_call: TRBV19
cdr3_aa: CASPSGRGQFAFF

cdr3_length: 13
j_call: TRBJ1-2
v_call: TRBV19
cdr3_aa: CASRDRDSRGNTF

cdr3_length: 17
j_call: TRBJ1-1
v_call: TRBV6-1
cdr3_aa: CASSYSRTGVMNTEAFF

cdr3_length: 15
j_call: TRBJ1-1
v_call: TRBV4-3
cdr3_aa: CASSFPTGKNTEAFF

cdr3_length: 13
j_call: TRBJ2-7
v_call: TRBV30
cdr3_aa: CAWSVWGLGEQYF

cdr3_length: 16
j_call: TRBJ2-2
v_call: TRBV4-2
cdr3_aa: CASSQTVFANTGELFF

cdr3_length: 14
j_call: TRBJ2-7
v_call: TRBV25-1
cdr3_aa: CASSDPSGSYEQYF

cdr3_length: 15
j_call: TRBJ1-1
v_call: TRBV7-9
cdr3_aa: CASSPQGTRNTGAFF

cdr3_length: 14
j_call: TRBJ1-6
v_call: TRBV14
cdr3_aa: CASSLEGSSQSPHF

cdr3_length: 14
j_call: TRBJ2-5
v_call: TRBV25-1
cdr3_aa: CASSGGLASETQYF

cdr3_length: 14
j_call: TRBJ1-5
v_call: TRBV10-3
cdr3_aa: CAISERGLRQPQHF

cdr3_length: 14
j_call: TRBJ1-1
v_call: TRBV14
cdr3_aa: CASSPDRGWTEAFF

cdr3_length: 12
j_call: TRBJ1-2
v_call: TRBV29-1
cdr3_aa: CSVGSIVMGYTF

cdr3_length: 13
j_call: TRBJ1-4
v_call: TRBV29-1
cdr3_aa: CSVEWGGEEKLFF

cdr3_length: 9
j_call: TRBJ2-7
v_call: TRBV9
cdr3_aa: CASMSIEYF

cdr3_length: 13
j_call: TRBJ1-1
v_call: TRBV6-5
cdr3_aa: CASSWRSGTEAFF

cdr3_length: 15
j_call: TRBJ2-7
v_call: TRBV15
cdr3_aa: CATSRVPDGNYEQYF

cdr3_length: 17
j_call: TRBJ2-6
v_call: TRBV7-2
cdr3_aa: CASRPGHGFSVPPVLTF

cdr3_length: 14
j_call: TRBJ1-3
v_call: TRBV29-1
cdr3_aa: CSVLDGGQVNTIYF

cdr3_length: 17
j_call: TRBJ2-5
v_call: TRBV11-2
cdr3_aa: CASSLDRRLAGQETQYF

cdr3_length: 13
j_call: TRBJ2-5
v_call: TRBV19
cdr3_aa: CASKASGQETQYF

cdr3_length: 16
j_call: TRBJ2-6
v_call: TRBV2
cdr3_aa: CASSYDRGAGANVLTF

cdr3_length: 17
j_call: TRBJ1-4
v_call: TRBV25-1
cdr3_aa: CASSLGGTGGALEKLFF

cdr3_length: 15
j_call: TRBJ1-2
v_call: TRBV10-2
cdr3_aa: CASSRPGQGNYGYTF

cdr3_length: 17
j_call: TRBJ2-2
v_call: TRBV7-8
cdr3_aa: CASSLVSGGPFTGELFF

cdr3_length: 11
j_call: TRBJ2-1
v_call: TRBV29-1
cdr3_aa: CSVGGDHRRFF

cdr3_length: 13
j_call: TRBJ2-2
v_call: TRBV7-9
cdr3_aa: CASSTGGSRELFF

cdr3_length: 12
j_call: TRBJ1-1
v_call: TRBV29-1
cdr3_aa: CSVHGQGYEAFF

cdr3_length: 18
j_call: TRBJ1-2
v_call: TRBV12-3/TRBV12-4
cdr3_aa: CASSLVGRWTGGWYGYTF

cdr3_length: 11
j_call: TRBJ1-1
v_call: TRBV15
cdr3_aa: CATRRQGAGFF

cdr3_length: 12
j_call: TRBJ1-1
v_call: TRBV25-1
cdr3_aa: CAHRDLNTEAFF

cdr3_length: 15
j_call: TRBJ1-3
v_call: TRBV7-2
cdr3_aa: CASSLTRSSGNTIYF

cdr3_length: 14
j_call: .
v_call: TRBV7-9
cdr3_aa: CASSVEPDHYEQYF

cdr3_length: 14
j_call: TRBJ1-2
v_call: TRBV10-3
cdr3_aa: CAISEGQGDYGYTF

cdr3_length: 12
j_call: TRBJ2-1
v_call: TRBV11-2
cdr3_aa: CASSLRTVKEFF

cdr3_length: 14
j_call: TRBJ1-1
v_call: TRBV7-9
cdr3_aa: CASTHPAEITEAFF

cdr3_length: 17
j_call: TRBJ2-5
v_call: TRBV4-2
cdr3_aa: CASSQDRSGGGPETQYF

cdr3_length: 12
j_call: TRBJ1-2
v_call: TRBV19
cdr3_aa: CASSSGEYGYTF

cdr3_length: 16
j_call: TRBJ1-4
v_call: TRBV28
cdr3_aa: CASSSGQVATNEKLFF

cdr3_length: 15
j_call: .
v_call: TRBV29-1
cdr3_aa: CSVEVPSGRGGTQYF

cdr3_length: 14
j_call: TRBJ1-1
v_call: TRBV7-8
cdr3_aa: CASSWSGSPTEAFF

cdr3_length: 13
j_call: TRBJ1-6
v_call: TRBV2
cdr3_aa: CASRDRQNSPLHF

cdr3_length: 17
j_call: TRBJ2-6
v_call: TRBV27
cdr3_aa: CASSSGQGAPGANVLTF

cdr3_length: 16
j_call: TRBJ1-4
v_call: TRBV20-1
cdr3_aa: CSAREAVLPAGEKLFF

cdr3_length: 14
j_call: TRBJ1-1
v_call: TRBV19
cdr3_aa: CASTGAGMNTEAFF

cdr3_length: 16
j_call: TRBJ2-7
v_call: TRBV6-5
cdr3_aa: CASSYSDLGGGGGQYF

cdr3_length: 14
j_call: TRBJ1-1
v_call: TRBV6-6
cdr3_aa: CASSSHRQNTEAFF